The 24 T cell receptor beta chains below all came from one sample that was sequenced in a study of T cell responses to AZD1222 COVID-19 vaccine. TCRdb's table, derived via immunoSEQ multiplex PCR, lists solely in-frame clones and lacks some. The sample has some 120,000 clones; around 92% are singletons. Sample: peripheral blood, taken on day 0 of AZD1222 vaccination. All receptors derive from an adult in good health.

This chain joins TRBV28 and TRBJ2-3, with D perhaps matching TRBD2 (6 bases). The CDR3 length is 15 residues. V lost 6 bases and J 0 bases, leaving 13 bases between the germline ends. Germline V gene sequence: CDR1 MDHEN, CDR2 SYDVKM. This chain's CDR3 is CASSPGGSSTDTQYF. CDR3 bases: TGTGCCAGCAGCCCTGGAGGGAGTAGCACAGATACGCAGTATTTT.

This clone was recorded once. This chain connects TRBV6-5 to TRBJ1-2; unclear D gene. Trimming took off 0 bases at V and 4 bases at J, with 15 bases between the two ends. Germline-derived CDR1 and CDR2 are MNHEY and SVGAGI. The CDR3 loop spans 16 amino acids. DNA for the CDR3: TGTGCCAGCAGTTACTCGGGCGGGTCCGGGCGCTATGGCTACACCTTC. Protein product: CASSYSGGSGRYGYTF.

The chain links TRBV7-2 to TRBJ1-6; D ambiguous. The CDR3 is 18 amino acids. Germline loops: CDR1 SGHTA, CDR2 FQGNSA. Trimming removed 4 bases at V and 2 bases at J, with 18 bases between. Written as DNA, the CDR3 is TGTGCCAGCAGCTATCTTAGCGGGGAAAGAACCTATAATTCACCCCTCCACTTT. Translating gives CASSYLSGERTYNSPLHF.

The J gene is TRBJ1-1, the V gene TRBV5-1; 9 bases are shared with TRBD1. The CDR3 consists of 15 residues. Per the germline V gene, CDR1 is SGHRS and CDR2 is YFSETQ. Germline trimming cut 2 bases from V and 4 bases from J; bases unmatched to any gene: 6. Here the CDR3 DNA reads TGCGCCAGCAGCTTAACCGGGACAGGGACCACTGAAGCTTTCTTT. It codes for CASSLTGTGTTEAFF.

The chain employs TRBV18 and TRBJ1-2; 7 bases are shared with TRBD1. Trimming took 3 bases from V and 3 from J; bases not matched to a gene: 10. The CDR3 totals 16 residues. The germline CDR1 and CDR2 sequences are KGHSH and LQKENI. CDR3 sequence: CASSPIEGGAYYGYTF. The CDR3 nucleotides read TGTGCCAGCTCACCGATCGAAGGGGGCGCTTACTATGGCTACACCTTC.

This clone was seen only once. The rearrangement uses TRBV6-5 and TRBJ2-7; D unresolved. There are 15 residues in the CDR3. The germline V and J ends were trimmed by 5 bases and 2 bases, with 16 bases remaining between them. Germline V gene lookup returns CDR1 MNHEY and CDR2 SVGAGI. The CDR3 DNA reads TGTGCCAGCAGTCCTCACGAGCCTAAACCCTACGAGCAGTACTTC. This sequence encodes CASSPHEPKPYEQYF.

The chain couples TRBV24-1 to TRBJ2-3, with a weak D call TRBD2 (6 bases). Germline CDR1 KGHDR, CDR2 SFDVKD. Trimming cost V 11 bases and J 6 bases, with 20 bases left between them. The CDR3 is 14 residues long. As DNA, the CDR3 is TGTGCCAGCGGCGCGGGACGGACGGCGGATACGCAGTATTTT. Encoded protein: CASGAGRTADTQYF.

CDR3 sequence (DNA): TGTGCCAGCAGCACCCGAGATACGCAGTATTTT. Amino acids: CASSTRDTQYF. The chain employs TRBV6-2 or TRBV6-3 and TRBJ2-3, with unresolved D. Trimming stripped 6 bases from V and 5 bases from J, with 6 bases between. The germline V gene has CDR1 MNHEY and CDR2 SVGEGT. The CDR3 runs 11 residues.

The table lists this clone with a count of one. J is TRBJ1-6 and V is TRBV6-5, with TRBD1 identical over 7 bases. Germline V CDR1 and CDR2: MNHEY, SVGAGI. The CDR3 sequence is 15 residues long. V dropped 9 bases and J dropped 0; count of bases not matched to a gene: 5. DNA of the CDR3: TGTGCCAGTGGGGACAGAAGCTCCTATAATTCACCCCTCCACTTT. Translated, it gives CASGDRSSYNSPLHF.

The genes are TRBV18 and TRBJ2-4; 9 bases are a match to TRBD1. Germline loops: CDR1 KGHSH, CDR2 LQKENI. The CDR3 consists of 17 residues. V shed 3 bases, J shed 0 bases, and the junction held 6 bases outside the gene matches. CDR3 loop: CASSPTDRGIAKNIQYF. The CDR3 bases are TGTGCCAGCTCACCCACAGACAGGGGGATAGCCAAAAACATTCAGTACTTC.

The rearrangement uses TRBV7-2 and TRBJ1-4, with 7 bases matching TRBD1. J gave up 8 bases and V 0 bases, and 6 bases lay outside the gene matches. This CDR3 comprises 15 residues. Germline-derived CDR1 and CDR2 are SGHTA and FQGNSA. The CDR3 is CASSLADRDLEKLFF. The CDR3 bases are TGTGCCAGCAGCTTAGCCGACAGGGATTTGGAAAAACTGTTTTTT. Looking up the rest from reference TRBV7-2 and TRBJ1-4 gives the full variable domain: GAGVSQSPSNKVTEKGKDVELRCDPISGHTALYWYRQSLGQGLEFLIYFQGNSAPDKSGLPSDRFSAERTGGSVSTLTIQRTQQEDSAVYLCASSLADRDLEKLFFGSGTQLSVL.

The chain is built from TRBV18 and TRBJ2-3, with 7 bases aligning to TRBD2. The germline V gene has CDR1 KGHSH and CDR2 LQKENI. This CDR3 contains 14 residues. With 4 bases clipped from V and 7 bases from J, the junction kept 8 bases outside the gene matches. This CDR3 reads CASSLPGGTNTQYF. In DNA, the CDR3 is TGTGCCAGCTCACTACCGGGGGGAACGAATACGCAGTATTTT.

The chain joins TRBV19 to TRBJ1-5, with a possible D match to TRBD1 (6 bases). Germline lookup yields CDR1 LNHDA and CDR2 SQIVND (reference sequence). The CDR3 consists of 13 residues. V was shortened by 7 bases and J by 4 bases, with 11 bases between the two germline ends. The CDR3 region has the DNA TGTGCCAGTAAGGGGGAAAGGAATCAGCCCCAGCATTTT. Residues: CASKGERNQPQHF.

CDR3 amino acids: CASSPDRGQPQHF. In DNA form, the CDR3 reads TGTGCCAGCAGTCCCGACAGGGGACAGCCCCAGCATTTT. The J gene is TRBJ1-5, the V gene TRBV27, with 8 bases matching TRBD1. Germline trimming cut 5 bases from V and 7 bases from J; bases unmatched to any gene: 4. Germline lookup yields CDR1 MNHEY and CDR2 SMNVEV (reference sequence). This CDR3 region has 13 residues.

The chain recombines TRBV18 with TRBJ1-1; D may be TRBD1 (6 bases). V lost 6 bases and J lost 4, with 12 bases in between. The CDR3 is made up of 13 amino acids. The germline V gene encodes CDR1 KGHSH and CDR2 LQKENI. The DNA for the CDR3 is TGTGCCAGCTCTTCGGAACAGGGCACTGAAGCTTTCTTT. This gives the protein CASSSEQGTEAFF. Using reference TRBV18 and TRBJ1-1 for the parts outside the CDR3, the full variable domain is NAGVMQNPRHLVRRRGQEARLRCSPMKGHSHVYWYRQLPEEGLKFMVYLQKENIIDESGMPKERFSAEFPKEGPSILRIQQVVRGDSAAYFCASSSEQGTEAFFGQGTRLTVV.

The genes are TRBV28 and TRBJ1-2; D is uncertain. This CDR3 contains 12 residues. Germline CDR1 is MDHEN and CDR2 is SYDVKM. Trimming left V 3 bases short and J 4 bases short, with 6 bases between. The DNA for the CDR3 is TGTGCCAGCAGTTTCGGTTCCTATGGCTACACCTTC. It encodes CASSFGSYGYTF.

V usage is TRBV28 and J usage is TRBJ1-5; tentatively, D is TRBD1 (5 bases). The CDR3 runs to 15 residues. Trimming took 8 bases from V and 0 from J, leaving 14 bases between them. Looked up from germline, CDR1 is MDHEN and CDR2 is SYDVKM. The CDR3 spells CASLAGWFSNQPQHF. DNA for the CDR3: TGTGCCAGCCTCGCAGGGTGGTTTAGCAATCAGCCCCAGCATTTT. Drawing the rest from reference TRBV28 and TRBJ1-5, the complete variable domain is DVKVTQSSRYLVKRTGEKVFLECVQDMDHENMFWYRQDPGLGLRLIYFSYDVKMKEKGDIPEGYSVSREKKERFSLILESASTNQTSMYLCASLAGWFSNQPQHFGDGTRLSIL.

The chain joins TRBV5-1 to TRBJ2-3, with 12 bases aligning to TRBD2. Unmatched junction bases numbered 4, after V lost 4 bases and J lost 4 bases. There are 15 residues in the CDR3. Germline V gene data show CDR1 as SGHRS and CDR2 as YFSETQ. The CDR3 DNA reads TGCGCCAGCAGCACTAGCGGGGGGAACGCAGATACGCAGTATTTT. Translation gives CASSTSGGNADTQYF. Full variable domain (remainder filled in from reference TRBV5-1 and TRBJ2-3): KAGVTQTPRYLIKTRGQQVTLSCSPISGHRSVSWYQQTPGQGLQFLFEYFSETQRNKGNFPGRFSGRQFSNSRSEMNVSTLELGDSALYLCASSTSGGNADTQYFGPGTRLTVL.

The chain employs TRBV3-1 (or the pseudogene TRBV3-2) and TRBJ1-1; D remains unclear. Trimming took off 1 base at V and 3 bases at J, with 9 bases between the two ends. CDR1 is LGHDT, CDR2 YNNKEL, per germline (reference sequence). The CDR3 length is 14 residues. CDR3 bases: TGTGCCAGCAGCCAAGTTCTCGGGGACACTGAAGCTTTCTTT. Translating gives CASSQVLGDTEAFF.

In DNA, the CDR3 is TGCGCCAGCAGCTTGGCCGTAGCGGGAGGGCCCAAAAACATTCAGTACTTC. Translated, it gives CASSLAVAGGPKNIQYF. V is TRBV5-1 and J is TRBJ2-4; 11 bases line up with TRBD2. The germline V gene encodes CDR1 SGHRS and CDR2 YFSETQ. This CDR3 comprises 17 residues. V was pared by 0 bases and J by 2 bases, with 4 bases of the junction left unmatched.

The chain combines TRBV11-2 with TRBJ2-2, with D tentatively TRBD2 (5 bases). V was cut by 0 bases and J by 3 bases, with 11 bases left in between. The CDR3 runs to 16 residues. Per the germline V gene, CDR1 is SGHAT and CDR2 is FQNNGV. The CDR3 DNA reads TGTGCCAGCAGCTTAGATCTCCGGACTGACACCGGGGAGCTGTTTTTT. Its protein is CASSLDLRTDTGELFF.

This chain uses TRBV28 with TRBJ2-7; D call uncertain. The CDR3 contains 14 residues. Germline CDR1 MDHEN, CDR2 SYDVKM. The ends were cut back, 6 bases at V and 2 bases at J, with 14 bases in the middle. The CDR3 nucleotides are TGTGCCAGCAGCCGACCGAGGAAGGCCTACGAGCAGTACTTC. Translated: CASSRPRKAYEQYF.

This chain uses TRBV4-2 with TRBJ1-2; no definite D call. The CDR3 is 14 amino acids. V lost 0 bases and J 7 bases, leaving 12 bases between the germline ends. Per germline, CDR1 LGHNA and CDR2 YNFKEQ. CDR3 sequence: CASSQEVTEAGYTF. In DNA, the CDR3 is TGTGCCAGCAGCCAAGAGGTGACCGAGGCTGGCTACACCTTC.

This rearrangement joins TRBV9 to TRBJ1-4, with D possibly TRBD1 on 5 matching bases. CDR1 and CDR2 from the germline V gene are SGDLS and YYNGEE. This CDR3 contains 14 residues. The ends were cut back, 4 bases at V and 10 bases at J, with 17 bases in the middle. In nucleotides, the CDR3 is TGTGCCAGCAGCCCCACCGCCAGGGAGGGAAAACTGTTTTTT. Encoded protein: CASSPTAREGKLFF.